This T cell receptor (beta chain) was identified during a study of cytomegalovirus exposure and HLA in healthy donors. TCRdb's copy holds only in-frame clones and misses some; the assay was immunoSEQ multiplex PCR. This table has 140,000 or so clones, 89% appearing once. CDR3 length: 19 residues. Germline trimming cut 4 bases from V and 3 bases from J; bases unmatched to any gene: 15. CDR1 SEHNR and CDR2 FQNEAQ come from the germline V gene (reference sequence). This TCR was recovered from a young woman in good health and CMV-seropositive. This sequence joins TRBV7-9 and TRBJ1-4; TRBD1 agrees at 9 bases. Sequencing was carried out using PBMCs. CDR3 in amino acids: CASSSRDRVVESANEKLFF. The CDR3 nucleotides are TGTGCCAGCAGCTCCCGGGACAGGGTCGTCGAGTCAGCTAATGAAAAACTGTTTTTT.